In this sample, the clone carrying this TCR beta chain turned up a few times. Authors' methods: Estimation of nucleated cell counts was performed using reference gene primer amplification. Data came from immunoSEQ multiplex PCR; TCRdb stores just in-frame clones and leaves some out. The V and J calls and clone size were taken over from that table, and D and trimming were inferred from the DNA. Found here are approximately 85,000 clones, roughly 88% of them singletons; the top ten hold around 1%. Trimming removed 4 bases from V and 6 bases from J, with 19 bases in between. Germline V CDR1 and CDR2: SQVTM, ANQGSEA. The CDR3 covers 14 residues. The data derive from a study of blood T cell repertoires in COVID-19. Overall study: From the United States, Italy and Spain came samples of acute and convalescent COVID-19. T cells, B-cell-depleted T cells, or PBMCs supplied cDNA or gDNA.

Specimen: peripheral blood. The receptor's source is a woman between 45 and 60 years old in a cohort sampled during active COVID-19. The chain carries TRBV29-1 and TRBJ2-7, with D perhaps matching TRBD2 (5 bases). The CDR3: CSVVGGARKREQYF. CDR3 coding DNA: TGCAGCGTTGTCGGAGGAGCCCGAAAACGCGAGCAGTACTTC.